This T cell receptor beta chain originates from a study of blood T cell repertoires in COVID-19. Libraries were prepared by immunoSEQ multiplex PCR; TCRdb keeps only in-frame clonotypes and omits some of them. The sample has 100,000 to 120,000 clones; approximately 82% are singletons. CDR1 LGHNT and CDR2 FRNRAP come from the germline V gene. The CDR3 loop spans 16 amino acids. V shed 0 bases and J 4 bases; nucleotides not matched to a gene: 5. The chain joins TRBV12-5 to TRBJ2-2, with TRBD2 matching over 7 bases. The TCR was taken from a woman older than 75 with acute or convalescent COVID-19. Sequencing was performed on peripheral blood. Here the CDR3 reads CASGLVGGRGTGELFF. In nucleotides, the CDR3 is TGTGCTAGTGGTTTGGTCGGCGGGAGAGGCACCGGGGAGCTGTTTTTT.